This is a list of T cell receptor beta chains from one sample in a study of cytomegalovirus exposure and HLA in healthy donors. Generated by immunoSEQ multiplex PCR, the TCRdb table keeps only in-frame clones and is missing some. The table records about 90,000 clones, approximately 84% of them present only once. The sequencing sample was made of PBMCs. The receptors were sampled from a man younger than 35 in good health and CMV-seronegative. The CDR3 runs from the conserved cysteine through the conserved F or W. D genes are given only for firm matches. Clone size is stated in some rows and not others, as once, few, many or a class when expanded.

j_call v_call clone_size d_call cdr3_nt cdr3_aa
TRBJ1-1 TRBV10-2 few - TGCGCCAGCAGTTACACAGGGAGAACTGAAGCTTTCTTT CASSYTGRTEAFF
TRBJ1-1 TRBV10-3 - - TGTGCCATCAGACCGGACGGCGGTCACCAGGGGGAAGCTTTCTTT CAIRPDGGHQGEAFF
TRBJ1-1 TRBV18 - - TGTGCCAGCTCACCCCGGGGGGCAAAGAACACTGAAGCTTTCTTT CASSPRGAKNTEAFF
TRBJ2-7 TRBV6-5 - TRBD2 TGTGCCAGCACCCGGACTAGCGGGACCTACGAGCAGTACTTC CASTRTSGTYEQYF
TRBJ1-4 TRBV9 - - TGTGCCAGCGGGGGAGGCGCAACTAATGAAAAACTGTTTTTT CASGGGATNEKLFF
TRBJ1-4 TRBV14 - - TGTGCCAGCAGCCAATCTCTAGCCACTAATGAAAAACTGTTTTTT CASSQSLATNEKLFF
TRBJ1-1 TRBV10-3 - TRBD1 TGTGCCATCAGTGAGTCGTTGGGCAGGGGGGACACTGAAGCTTTCTTT CAISESLGRGDTEAFF
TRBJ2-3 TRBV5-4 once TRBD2 TGTGCCAGCAGCCAGGGACTAGACCTAACAGATACGCAGTATTTT CASSQGLDLTDTQYF
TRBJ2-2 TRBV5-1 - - TGCGCCAGCAGCTTCACTAGGTCAAACGGCGGGGAGCTGTTTTTT CASSFTRSNGGELFF
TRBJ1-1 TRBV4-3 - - TGCGCCAGCAGCGACGGGTTAATGAACACTGAAGCTTTCTTT CASSDGLMNTEAFF
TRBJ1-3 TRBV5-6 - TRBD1 TGTGCCAGCAGCTGGACGGGACAGGGAAACACCATATATTTT CASSWTGQGNTIYF
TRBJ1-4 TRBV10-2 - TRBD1 TGCGCCAGCAGGGCGGGGACAGCTGAAAAACTGTTTTTT CASRAGTAEKLFF
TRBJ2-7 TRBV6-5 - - TGTGCCAGCAGTTACACCTCACAGGGAAGTTCTCTCGAGCAGTACTTC CASSYTSQGSSLEQYF
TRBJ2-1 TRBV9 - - TGTGCCAGCAGCGTAGATAGAGCGATCTCCTACAATGAGCAGTTCTTC CASSVDRAISYNEQFF
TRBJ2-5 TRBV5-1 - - TGCGCCAGCAGGTGGTATAGTGACGGGGAGACCCAGTACTTC CASRWYSDGETQYF
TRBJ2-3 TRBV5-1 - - TGCGCCAGCAGCAGACAGAACACAGATACGCAGTATTTT CASSRQNTDTQYF
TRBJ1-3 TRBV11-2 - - TGTGCCAGCAGCTCGCCCGGGGGGAACACCATATATTTT CASSSPGGNTIYF
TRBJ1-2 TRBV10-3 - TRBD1 TGTGCCGCCCGACAGGGGCTCTATGGCTACACCTTC CAARQGLYGYTF
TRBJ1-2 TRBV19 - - TGTGCCAGTAGTAAACCGACAGCTAACTATGGCTACACCTTC CASSKPTANYGYTF
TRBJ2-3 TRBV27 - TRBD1 TGTGCCAGCAGGCGACAGGGGGCGGCAGATACGCAGTATTTT CASRRQGAADTQYF
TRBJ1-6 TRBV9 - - TGTGCCAGCAGCGTTACAGGGAATTCACCCCTCCACTTT CASSVTGNSPLHF
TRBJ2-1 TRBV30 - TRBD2 TGTGCCTGGAGTGGCCCGGGACTACCCATATACAATGAGCAGTTCTTC CAWSGPGLPIYNEQFF
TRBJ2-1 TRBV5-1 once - TGCGCCAGCAGCCTGGACAGAAGCAATGAGCAGTTCTTC CASSLDRSNEQFF
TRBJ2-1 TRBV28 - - TGTGCCAGCAGTTTACCCTCATCTGGACATAAGTTCTTC CASSLPSSGHKFF
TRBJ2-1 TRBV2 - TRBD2 TGTGCCAGCAGTGAAGCGCCTAGCGGGAGTGTTCGCAATGAGCAGTTCTTC CASSEAPSGSVRNEQFF
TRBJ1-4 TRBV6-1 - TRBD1 TGTGCCAGCAGTGGGACAGGGCGAGGAAAAAAACTGTTTTTT CASSGTGRGKKLFF
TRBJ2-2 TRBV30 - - TGTGCCTGGAGGCGGGCAACCGGGGAGCTGTTTTTT CAWRRATGELFF
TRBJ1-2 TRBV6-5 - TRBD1 TGTGCCAGCAGCCGGACAGGGGCCTATGGCTACACCTTC CASSRTGAYGYTF
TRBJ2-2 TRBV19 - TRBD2 TGTGCCAGTAGCCCTCGGGGGGAGAGGTCCGGGGAGCTGTTTTTT CASSPRGERSGELFF
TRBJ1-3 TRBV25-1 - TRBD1 TGTGCCAGCAGTGAGTTAGGGACAGGGGCTGGAAACACCATATATTTT CASSELGTGAGNTIYF
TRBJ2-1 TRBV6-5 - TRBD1 TGTGCCAGCAGCCGCAACCGGGACAGGAAGTTCTTC CASSRNRDRKFF
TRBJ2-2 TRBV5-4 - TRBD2 TGTGCCAGCAGCTTGGGGCTAGCGGGAGGCCCCTCGATGGAGCTGTTTTTT CASSLGLAGGPSMELFF
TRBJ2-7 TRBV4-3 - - TGCGCCAGCAGCCGACAACAGGAGTACGAGCAGTACTTC CASSRQQEYEQYF
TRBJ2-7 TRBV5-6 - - TGTGCCAGCAGCAGGACAGCAACCTACGAGCAGTACTTC CASSRTATYEQYF
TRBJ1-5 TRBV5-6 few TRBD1 TGTGCCAGCAGTGCCCAGGGGGCGGACAATCAGCCCCAGCATTTT CASSAQGADNQPQHF
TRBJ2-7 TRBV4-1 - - TGCGCCAGCAGCCAAGATCTCGGCGGCCGACCCTCCTACGAGCAGTACTTC CASSQDLGGRPSYEQYF
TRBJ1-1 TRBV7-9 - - TGTGCCAGCAGCCCCCCCTCACGGGGGGTAAACACTGAAGCTTTCTTT CASSPPSRGVNTEAFF
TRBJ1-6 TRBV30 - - TGTGCCTGGGTGAGGGAAAGTGGTTCACCCCTCCACTTT CAWVRESGSPLHF
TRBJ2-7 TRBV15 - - TGTGCCACCAGCACCCGGGACACGGGGCGGGAGCAGTACTTC CATSTRDTGREQYF
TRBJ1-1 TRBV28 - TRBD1 TGTGCCAGCAGGACAGGGGCCGGGTTCACTGAAGCTTTCTTT CASRTGAGFTEAFF
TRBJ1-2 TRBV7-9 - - TGTGCCAGCAGCTTAGAACGGGACTATGGCTACACCTTC CASSLERDYGYTF
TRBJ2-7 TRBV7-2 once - TGTGCCAGCAGCTTAGCACTAGCTGGGAAGGGCGAGCAGTACTTC CASSLALAGKGEQYF
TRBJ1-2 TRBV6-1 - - TGTGCCAGCAGTGAAGCTTCGGGGGGCCGTGGCTACACCTTC CASSEASGGRGYTF
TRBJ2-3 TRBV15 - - TGTGCCACCAGCAGGGAGTTGACCGATACGCAGTATTTT CATSRELTDTQYF
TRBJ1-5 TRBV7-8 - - TGTGCCAGCAGCTTGAGTTCCGGAAGGGGGCCCCAGCATTTT CASSLSSGRGPQHF
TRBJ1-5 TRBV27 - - TGTGCCAGCAGTCGGGGTCGCGGTAGCAATCAGCCCCAGCATTTT CASSRGRGSNQPQHF
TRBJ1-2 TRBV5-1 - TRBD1 TGCGCCAGCAGCTCGACAGGGTGGGACTATGGCTACACCTTC CASSSTGWDYGYTF
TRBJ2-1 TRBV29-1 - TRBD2 TGCAGCGTGGATCCACTAGCGGGAGAGAACAATGAGCAGTTCTTC CSVDPLAGENNEQFF
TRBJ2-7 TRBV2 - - TGTGCCAGCAGTCTTCCCAGCGCCCTCTACGAGCAGTACTTC CASSLPSALYEQYF
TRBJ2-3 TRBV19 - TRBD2 TGTGCCAGTAGTCCCGGGGGGAGGGCCGTAGATACGCAGTATTTT CASSPGGRAVDTQYF
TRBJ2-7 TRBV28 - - TGTGCCAGCAGTTTACGCTCATTGGGCATCTACGAGCAGTACTTC CASSLRSLGIYEQYF
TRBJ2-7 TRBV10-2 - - TGCGCCAGCAGAGGGGGAAGCTCCTACGAGCAGTACTTC CASRGGSSYEQYF
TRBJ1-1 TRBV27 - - TGTGCCAGCAGTTTAGATTGGTTGACAAACACTGAAGCTTTCTTT CASSLDWLTNTEAFF
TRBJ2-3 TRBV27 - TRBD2 TGTGCCAGCAGTTTGGGACTAGGGGTTTCAGATACGCAGTATTTT CASSLGLGVSDTQYF
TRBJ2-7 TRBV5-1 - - TGCGCCAGCAGTCAGGCCAGGCTCTACGAGCAGTACTTC CASSQARLYEQYF